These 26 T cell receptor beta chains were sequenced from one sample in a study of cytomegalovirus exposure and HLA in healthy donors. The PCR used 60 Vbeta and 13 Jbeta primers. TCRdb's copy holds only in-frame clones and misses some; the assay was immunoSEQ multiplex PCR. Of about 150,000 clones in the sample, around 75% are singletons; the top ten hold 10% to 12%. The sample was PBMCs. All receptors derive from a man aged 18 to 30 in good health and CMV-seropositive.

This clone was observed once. The CDR3 coding sequence is TGCGCCAGCAGCCCCGGGACAGGGGGCGGCGAGCAGTACTTC. This gives the protein CASSPGTGGGEQYF. V and J are TRBV5-1 and TRBJ2-7; the match to TRBD1 covers 12 bases. The CDR3 contains 14 residues. Germline V CDR1 and CDR2: SGHRS, YFSETQ. The V segment lost 4 bases and the J segment 6 bases; nucleotides outside the gene matches: 5.

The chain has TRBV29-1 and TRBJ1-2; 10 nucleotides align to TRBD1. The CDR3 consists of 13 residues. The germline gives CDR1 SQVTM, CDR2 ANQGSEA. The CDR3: CVVGQGTSYGYTF. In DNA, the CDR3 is TGCGTTGTGGGACAGGGGACTTCCTATGGCTACACCTTC.

Here the CDR3 reads CASSPDTALTEAFF. In DNA form, the CDR3 reads TGCGCCAGCAGCCCGGACACGGCCCTAACTGAAGCTTTCTTT. The chain uses TRBV5-1 and TRBJ1-1, with D possibly TRBD1 on 5 matching bases. V lost 4 bases, J lost 5 bases, and 15 bases lay in between. The length of the CDR3 is 14 residues. CDR1 is SGHRS, CDR2 YFSETQ, per germline.

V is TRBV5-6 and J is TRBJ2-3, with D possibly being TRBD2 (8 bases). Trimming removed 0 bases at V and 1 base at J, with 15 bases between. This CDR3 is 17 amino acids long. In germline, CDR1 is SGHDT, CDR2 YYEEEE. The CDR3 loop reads CASSLEGLGTGTDTQYF. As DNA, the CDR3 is TGTGCCAGCAGCTTGGAGGGACTAGGGACAGGCACAGATACGCAGTATTTT.

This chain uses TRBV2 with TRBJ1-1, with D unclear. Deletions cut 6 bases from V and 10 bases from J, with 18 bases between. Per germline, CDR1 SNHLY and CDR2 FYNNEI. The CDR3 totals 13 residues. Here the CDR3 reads CASRLIYGEVAFF. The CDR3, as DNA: TGTGCCAGCAGGCTTATTTATGGGGAGGTAGCTTTCTTT.

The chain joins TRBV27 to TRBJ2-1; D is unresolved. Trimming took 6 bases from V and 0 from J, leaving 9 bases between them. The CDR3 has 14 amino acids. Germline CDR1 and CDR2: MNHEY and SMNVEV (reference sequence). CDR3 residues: CASRALSSYNEQFF. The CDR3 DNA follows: TGTGCCAGCAGGGCCCTCAGCTCCTACAATGAGCAGTTCTTC.

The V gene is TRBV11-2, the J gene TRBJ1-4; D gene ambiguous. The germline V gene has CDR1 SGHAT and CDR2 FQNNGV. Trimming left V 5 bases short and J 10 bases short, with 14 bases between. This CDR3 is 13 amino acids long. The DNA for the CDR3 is TGTGCCAGCAGCCTCCTCCGGGAGGGAAAACTGTTTTTT. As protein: CASSLLREGKLFF. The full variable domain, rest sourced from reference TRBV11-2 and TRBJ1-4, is EAGVAQSPRYKIIEKRQSVAFWCNPISGHATLYWYQQILGQGPKLLIQFQNNGVVDDSQLPKDRFSAERLKGVDSTLKIQPAKLEDSAVYLCASSLLREGKLFFGSGTQLSVL.

The CDR3 DNA is TGTGCCAGCACCAAAGGCGGGGCAGTTAGAACTGGCTACACCTTC. It codes for CASTKGGAVRTGYTF. The chain has TRBV6-5 and TRBJ1-2, with TRBD1 as a possible D gene (5 bases). Germline V gene lookup returns CDR1 MNHEY and CDR2 SVGAGI. The CDR3 consists of 15 residues. Trimming cost V 7 bases and J 7 bases, with 22 bases left between them.

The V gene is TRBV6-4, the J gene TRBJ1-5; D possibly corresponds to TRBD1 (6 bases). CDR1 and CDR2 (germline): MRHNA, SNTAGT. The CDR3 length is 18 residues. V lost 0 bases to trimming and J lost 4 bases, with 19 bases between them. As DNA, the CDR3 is TGTGCCAGCAGTGACTCGAACCCGCCGACAGGAGATAATCAGCCCCAGCATTTT. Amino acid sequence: CASSDSNPPTGDNQPQHF.

CDR3 amino acids: CASSYLGGEQYF. As DNA, the CDR3 is TGTGCCAGCAGTTATTTAGGGGGCGAGCAGTACTTC. V gene TRBV7-9 combines with J gene TRBJ2-7; weak D call: TRBD1 (6 bases). V dropped 6 bases and J dropped 6 bases, with 12 bases sitting between them. The CDR3 sequence is 12 residues long. CDR1 and CDR2 (germline): SEHNR, FQNEAQ (reference sequence).

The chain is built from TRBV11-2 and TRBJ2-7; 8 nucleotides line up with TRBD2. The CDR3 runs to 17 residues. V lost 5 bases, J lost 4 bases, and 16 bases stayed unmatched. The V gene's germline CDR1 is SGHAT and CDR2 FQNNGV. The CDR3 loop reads CASSHPGGGTSSYEQYF. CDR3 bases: TGTGCCAGCAGCCACCCTGGGGGGGGGACTAGTTCTTACGAGCAGTACTTC.

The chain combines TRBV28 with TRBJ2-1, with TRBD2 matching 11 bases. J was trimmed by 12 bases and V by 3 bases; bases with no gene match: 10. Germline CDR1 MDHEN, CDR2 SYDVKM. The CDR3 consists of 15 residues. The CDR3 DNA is TGTGCCAGCAGTTTTAGCGGGAGGGCCGGGGGTGTGCAGTTCTTC. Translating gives CASSFSGRAGGVQFF.

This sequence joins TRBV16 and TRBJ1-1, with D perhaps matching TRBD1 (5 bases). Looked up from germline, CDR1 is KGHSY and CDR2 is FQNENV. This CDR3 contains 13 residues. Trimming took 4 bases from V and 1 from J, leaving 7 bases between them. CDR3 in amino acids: CASSPGANTEAFF. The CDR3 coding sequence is TGTGCCAGCAGCCCTGGGGCGAACACTGAAGCTTTCTTT. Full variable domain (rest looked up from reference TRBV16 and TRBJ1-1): GEEVAQTPKHLVRGEGQKAKLYCAPIKGHSYVFWYQQVLKNEFKFLISFQNENVFDETGMPKERFSAKCLPNSPCSLEIQATKLEDSAVYFCASSPGANTEAFFGQGTRLTVV.

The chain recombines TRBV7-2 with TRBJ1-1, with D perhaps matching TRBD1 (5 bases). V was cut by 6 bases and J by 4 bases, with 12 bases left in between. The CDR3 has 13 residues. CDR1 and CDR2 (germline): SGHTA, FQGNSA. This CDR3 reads CASSRPGGTEAFF. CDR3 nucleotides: TGTGCCAGCAGTCGCCCGGGGGGCACTGAAGCTTTCTTT.

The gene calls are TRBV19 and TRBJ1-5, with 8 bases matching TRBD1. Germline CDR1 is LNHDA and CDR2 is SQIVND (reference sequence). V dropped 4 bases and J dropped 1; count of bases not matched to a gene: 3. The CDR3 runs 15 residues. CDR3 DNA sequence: TGTGCCAGTAGTACCGACAGGGGCAGCAATCAGCCCCAGCATTTT. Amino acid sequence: CASSTDRGSNQPQHF.

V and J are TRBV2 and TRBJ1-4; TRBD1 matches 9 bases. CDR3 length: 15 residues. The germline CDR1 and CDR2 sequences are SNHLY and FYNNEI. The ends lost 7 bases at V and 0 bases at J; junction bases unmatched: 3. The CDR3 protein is CASNGQGTTNEKLFF. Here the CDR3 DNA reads TGTGCCAGCAATGGACAGGGGACAACTAATGAAAAACTGTTTTTT. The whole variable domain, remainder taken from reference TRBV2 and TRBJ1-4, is EPEVTQTPSHQVTQMGQEVILRCVPISNHLYFYWYRQILGQKVEFLVSFYNNEISEKSEIFDDQFSVERPDGSNFTLKIRSTKLEDSAMYFCASNGQGTTNEKLFFGSGTQLSVL.

The CDR3 nucleotides read TGTGCCAGCAGTTATGGGGGGGAGCAGTTCTTC. Protein product: CASSYGGEQFF. The chain carries TRBV6-5 and TRBJ2-1; perhaps TRBD2 as D (6 bases). Germline V gene data show CDR1 as MNHEY and CDR2 as SVGAGI. The CDR3 spans 11 residues. V lost 3 bases and J lost 10, with 7 bases in between.

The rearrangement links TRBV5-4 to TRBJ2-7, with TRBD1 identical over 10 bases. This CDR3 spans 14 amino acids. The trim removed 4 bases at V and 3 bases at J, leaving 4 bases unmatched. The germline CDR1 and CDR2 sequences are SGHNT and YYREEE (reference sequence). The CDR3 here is CASSIRDRGYEQYF. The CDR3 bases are TGTGCCAGCAGCATAAGGGACAGGGGCTACGAGCAGTACTTC.

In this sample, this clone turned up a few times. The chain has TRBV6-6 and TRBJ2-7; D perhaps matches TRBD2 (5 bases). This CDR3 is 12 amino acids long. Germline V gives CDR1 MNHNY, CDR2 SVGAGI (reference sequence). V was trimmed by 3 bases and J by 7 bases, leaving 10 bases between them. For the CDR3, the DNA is TGTGCCAGCAGTTATCCCCGGAGGGAGCAGTACTTC. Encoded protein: CASSYPRREQYF.

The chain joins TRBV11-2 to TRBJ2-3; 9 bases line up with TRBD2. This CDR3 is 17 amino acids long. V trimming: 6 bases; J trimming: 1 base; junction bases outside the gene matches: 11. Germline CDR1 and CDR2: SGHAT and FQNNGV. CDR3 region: CASRTTATSGRTDTQYF. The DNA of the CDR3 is TGTGCCAGCAGAACGACAGCGACTAGCGGTCGCACAGATACGCAGTATTTT.

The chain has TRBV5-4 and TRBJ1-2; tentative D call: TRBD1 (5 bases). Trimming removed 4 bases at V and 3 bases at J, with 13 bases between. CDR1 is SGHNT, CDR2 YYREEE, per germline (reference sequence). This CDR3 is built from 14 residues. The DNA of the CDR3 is TGTGCCAGCAGCCCGGGACCGGGGGACTATGGCTACACCTTC. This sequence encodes CASSPGPGDYGYTF. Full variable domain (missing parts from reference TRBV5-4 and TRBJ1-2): ETGVTQSPTHLIKTRGQQVTLRCSSQSGHNTVSWYQQALGQGPQFIFQYYREEENGRGNFPPRFSGLQFPNYSSELNVNALELDDSALYLCASSPGPGDYGYTFGSGTRLTVV.

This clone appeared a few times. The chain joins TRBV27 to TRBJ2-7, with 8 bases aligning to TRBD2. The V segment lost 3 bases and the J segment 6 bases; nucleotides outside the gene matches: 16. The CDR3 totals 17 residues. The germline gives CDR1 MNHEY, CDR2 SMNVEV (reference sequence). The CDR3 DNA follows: TGTGCCAGCAGTTTTAATCGCGGGAGGATAGTACTAACCGAGCAGTACTTC. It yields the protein CASSFNRGRIVLTEQYF.

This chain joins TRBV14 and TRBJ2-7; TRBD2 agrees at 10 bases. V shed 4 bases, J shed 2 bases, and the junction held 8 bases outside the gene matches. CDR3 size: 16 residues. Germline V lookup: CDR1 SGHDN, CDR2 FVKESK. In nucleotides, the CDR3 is TGTGCCAGCAGCCGAGGAGGTAGCGGGAGGACCTACGAGCAGTACTTC. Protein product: CASSRGGSGRTYEQYF.

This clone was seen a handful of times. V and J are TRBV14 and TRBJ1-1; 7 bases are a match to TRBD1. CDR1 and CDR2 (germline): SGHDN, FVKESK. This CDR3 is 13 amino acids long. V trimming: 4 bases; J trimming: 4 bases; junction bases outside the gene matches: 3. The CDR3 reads CASSRQGGTEAFF. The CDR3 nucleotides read TGTGCCAGCAGCCGACAGGGTGGCACTGAAGCTTTCTTT.

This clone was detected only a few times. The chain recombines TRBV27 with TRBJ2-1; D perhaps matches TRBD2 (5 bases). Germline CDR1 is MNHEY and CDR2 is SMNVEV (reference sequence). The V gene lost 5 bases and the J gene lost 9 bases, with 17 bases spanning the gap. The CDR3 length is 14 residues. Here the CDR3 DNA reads TGTGCCAGCAGTGCACGAACGCTAGCTGGTGAGCAGTTCTTC. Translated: CASSARTLAGEQFF.

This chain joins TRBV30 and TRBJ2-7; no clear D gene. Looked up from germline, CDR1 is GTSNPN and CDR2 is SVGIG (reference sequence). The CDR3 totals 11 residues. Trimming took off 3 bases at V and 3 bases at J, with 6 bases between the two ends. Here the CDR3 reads CAWSKNYEQYF. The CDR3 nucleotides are TGTGCCTGGAGCAAAAACTACGAGCAGTACTTC.